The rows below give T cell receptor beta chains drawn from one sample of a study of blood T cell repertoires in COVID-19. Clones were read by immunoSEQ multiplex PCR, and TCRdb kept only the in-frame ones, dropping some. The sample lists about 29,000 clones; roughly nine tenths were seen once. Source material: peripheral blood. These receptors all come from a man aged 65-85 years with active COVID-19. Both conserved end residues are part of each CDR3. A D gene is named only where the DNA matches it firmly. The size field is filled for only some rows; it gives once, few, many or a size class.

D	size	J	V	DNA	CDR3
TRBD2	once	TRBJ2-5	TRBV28	TGTGCCAGCAGTAACCCGGGGAGGGCATGGGAGACCCAGTACTTC	CASSNPGRAWETQYF
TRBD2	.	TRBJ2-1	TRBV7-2	TGTGCCAGCAGCTTAGTGGGGGGGGCCTACAATGAGCAGTTCTTC	CASSLVGGAYNEQFF
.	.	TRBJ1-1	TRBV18	TGTGCCAGCTCACCACCGGCATCCGAAGCTTTCTTT	CASSPPASEAFF
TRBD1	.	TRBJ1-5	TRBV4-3	TGCGCCAGCAGCCAAGAGGGGACAGCCGGACAGCCCCAGCATTTT	CASSQEGTAGQPQHF
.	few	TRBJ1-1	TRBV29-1	TGCAGCTGGGCAGCCTTAAGGGGTGAAGCTTTCTTT	CSWAALRGEAFF
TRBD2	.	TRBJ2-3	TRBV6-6	TGTGCCAGCAGTTCCCTAGCGGGGACATACACAGATACGCAGTATTTT	CASSSLAGTYTDTQYF
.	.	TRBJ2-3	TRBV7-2	TGTGCCAGCAGCCGTGAGTCGGTCGATACGCAGTATTTT	CASSRESVDTQYF
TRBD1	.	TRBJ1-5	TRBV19	TGTGCCAGTAGTAAGACAGGGGGCGGGCAGCCCCAGCATTTT	CASSKTGGGQPQHF
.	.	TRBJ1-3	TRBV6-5	TGTGCCAGCTCTCTCTCACGGTCTGAAGGAAACACCATATATTTT	CASSLSRSEGNTIYF
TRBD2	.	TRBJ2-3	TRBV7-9	TGTGCCAGCAGCCCCTTAACTAGCGGGGGCACAGATACGCAGTATTTT	CASSPLTSGGTDTQYF
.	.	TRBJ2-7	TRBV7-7	TGTGCCAGCAGCTTAGCCGGACAGTACGAGCAGTACTTC	CASSLAGQYEQYF
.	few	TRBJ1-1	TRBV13	TGTGCCAGCAGCTTAGGGGCAGGCCGGTGGAACACTGAAGCTTTCTTT	CASSLGAGRWNTEAFF
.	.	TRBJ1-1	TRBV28	TGTGCCAGCCGACCGGCGGACTCCCAGAACACTGAAGCTTTCTTT	CASRPADSQNTEAFF
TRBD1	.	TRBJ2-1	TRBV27	TGTGCCAGCAGTTGGGGACAGGGCTACAATGAGCAGTTCTTC	CASSWGQGYNEQFF
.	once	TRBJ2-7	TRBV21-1	TGTGCCAGCAGCGTTCCGGGGCAGTACTTC	CASSVPGQYF
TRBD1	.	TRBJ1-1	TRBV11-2	TGTGCCAGCAGCCTAGGGACAGAAAACACTGAAGCTTTCTTT	CASSLGTENTEAFF
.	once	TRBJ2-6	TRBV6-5	TGTGCCAGCAGTTACCTTCCGGGAGCTGGGGCCAACGTCCTGACTTTC	CASSYLPGAGANVLTF
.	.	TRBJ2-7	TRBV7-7	TGTGCCAGCAGCTTTGATGACAGAAGGAGCTCCTACGAGCAGTACTTC	CASSFDDRRSSYEQYF
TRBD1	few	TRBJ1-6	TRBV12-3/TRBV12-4	TGTGCCAGCAGTCGGGACAGAAATTCACCCCTCCACTTT	CASSRDRNSPLHF
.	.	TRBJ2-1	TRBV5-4	TGTGCCAGCAGTTTAGCTTTCGAGCAGTTCTTC	CASSLAFEQFF
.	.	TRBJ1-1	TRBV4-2	TGTGCCAGCAGCCAACGCGTGGGGGGGGCGGGCACTGAAGCTTTCTTT	CASSQRVGGAGTEAFF
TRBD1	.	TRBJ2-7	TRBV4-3	TGCGCCAGCAGCCTTAGGACAGGGGGCGCCTACGAGCAGTACTTC	CASSLRTGGAYEQYF
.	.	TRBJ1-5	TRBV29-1	TGCAGCGTTGAAGGACATCCTAATCAGCCCCAGCATTTT	CSVEGHPNQPQHF
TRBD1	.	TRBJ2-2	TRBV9	TGTGCCAGCAGCGCGGGACAGTCGAACACCGGGGAGCTGTTTTTT	CASSAGQSNTGELFF
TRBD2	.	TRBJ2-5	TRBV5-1	TGCGCCAGCAGCTCTCTACCCAGCGGGGGGCAAGAGACCCAGTACTTC	CASSSLPSGGQETQYF
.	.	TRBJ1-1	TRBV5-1	TGCGCCAGCAGCCGACAGGATTATGGCACTGAAGCTTTCTTT	CASSRQDYGTEAFF
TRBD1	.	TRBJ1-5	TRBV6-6	TGTGCCAGCAGTCGGGGACAGGGGGGGGATCCCCAGCATTTT	CASSRGQGGDPQHF
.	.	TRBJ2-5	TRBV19	TGTGCCAGTAGTAGCAGTTACCAAGAGACCCAGTACTTC	CASSSSYQETQYF
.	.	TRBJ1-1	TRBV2	TGTGCCAGCAGTGGCGGGGCGATGAACACTGAAGCTTTCTTT	CASSGGAMNTEAFF
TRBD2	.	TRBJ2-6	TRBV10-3	TGTGCCACCCAACTAGCGGCTGGGGCCAACGTCCTGACTTTC	CATQLAAGANVLTF
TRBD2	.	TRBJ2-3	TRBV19	TGTGCCAGTGGGACTAGCGGGAGGAGGGATACGCAGTATTTT	CASGTSGRRDTQYF
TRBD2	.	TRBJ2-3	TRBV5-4	TGTGCCAGCAGCCCAACGAGCGGGGGCTCTAGCACAGATACGCAGTATTTT	CASSPTSGGSSTDTQYF
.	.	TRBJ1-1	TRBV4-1	TGCGCCAGCGGACAGATGAACACTGAAGCTTTCTTT	CASGQMNTEAFF
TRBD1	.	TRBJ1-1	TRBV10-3	TGTGCCATCAGTGAGACGGACAGGGGTTATACTGAAGCTTTCTTT	CAISETDRGYTEAFF
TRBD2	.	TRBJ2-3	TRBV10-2	TGCGCCAGCAGTGTTAGCGGGGGGGCTAATACGCAGTATTTT	CASSVSGGANTQYF
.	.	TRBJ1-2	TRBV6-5	TGTGCCAGCAGAACCTCGGGGGGGCAGGACTATGGCTACACCTTC	CASRTSGGQDYGYTF
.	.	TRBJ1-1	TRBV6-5	TGTGCCAGCAGTAGGAGAGACACTGAAGCTTTCTTT	CASSRRDTEAFF
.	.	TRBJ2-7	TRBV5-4	TGTGCCAGCAGCTCCGTCTTTATGGACAGAGGCTACGAGCAGTACTTC	CASSSVFMDRGYEQYF
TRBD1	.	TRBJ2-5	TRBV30	TGTGCCTGGACCCCAGGACAGGGCCCCTCCGAGACCCAGTACTTC	CAWTPGQGPSETQYF
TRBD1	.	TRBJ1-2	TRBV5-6	TGTGCCAGCAGCGGACGGGACAGAGCTTATGGCTACACCTTC	CASSGRDRAYGYTF
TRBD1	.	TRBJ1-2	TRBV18	TGTGCCAGCTCACCATCGTGGGACAGGGCATACTCTAACTATGGCTACACCTTC	CASSPSWDRAYSNYGYTF
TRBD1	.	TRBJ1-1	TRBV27	TGTGCCAGCAGTTGGCAGGGGGCAACTGAAGCTTTCTTT	CASSWQGATEAFF
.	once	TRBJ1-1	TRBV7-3	TGTGCCAGCAGCTTGGCAGGGTTGGGGACTGAAGCTTTCTTT	CASSLAGLGTEAFF
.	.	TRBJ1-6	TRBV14	TGTGCCAGCAGCCCGGAGGCCATTAATTCACCCCTCCACTTT	CASSPEAINSPLHF
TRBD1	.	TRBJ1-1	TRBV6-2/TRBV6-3	TGTGCCAGCAGTTATAGCAGGGGGAGTGAAGCTTTCTTT	CASSYSRGSEAFF
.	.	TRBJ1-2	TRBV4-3	TGCGCCAGCAGCCCGAACCAGGGGCAAGGCTACACCTTC	CASSPNQGQGYTF
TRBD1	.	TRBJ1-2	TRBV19	TGTGCCAGTAGTATAGGACAACAGGGGGCGGCCTATGGCTACACCTTC	CASSIGQQGAAYGYTF
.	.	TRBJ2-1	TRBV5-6	TGTGCCAGCAGCTCAGGCCACAATGAGCAGTTCTTC	CASSSGHNEQFF
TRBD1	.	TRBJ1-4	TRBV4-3	TGCGCCAGCATCCCAAATCCGAAAGACAGGGCGACGGATAGCGGAAAACTGTTTTTT	CASIPNPKDRATDSGKLFF
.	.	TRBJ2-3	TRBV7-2	TGTGCCAGCAGCTTAGACCCCCGGGATACGCAGTATTTT	CASSLDPRDTQYF
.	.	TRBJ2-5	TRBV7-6	TGTGCCAGCAGCGACAATATGCAAGAGACCCAGTACTTC	CASSDNMQETQYF
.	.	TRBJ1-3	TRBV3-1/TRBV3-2	TGTGCCAGCAGCCAGTCGGAGAGCAACACCATATATTTT	CASSQSESNTIYF
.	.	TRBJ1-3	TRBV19	TGTGCCAGTAGTATTTTCCGGACAGAGTTTGCAGGAAACACCATATATTTT	CASSIFRTEFAGNTIYF
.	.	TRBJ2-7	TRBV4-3	TGCGCCAGCAGCCCACGTGGATGGGGGGACCACGAGCAGTACTTC	CASSPRGWGDHEQYF